These 15 T cell receptor beta chains were all obtained from the same sample, sequenced in a study of shared clonotypes between healthy human individuals. Sequencing was performed with immunoSEQ multiplex PCR; in TCRdb, only in-frame clones are kept and a portion is missing. The sample consists of a few million clones, about 92% of them appearing once. The source material was naive CD4+ T cells sorted from blood. The subset was: CD45RA+ positively selected. These receptors were collected from a young man in good health.

The chain is built from TRBV10-1 and TRBJ1-3, with unresolved D. The length of the CDR3 is 13 residues. The germline gives CDR1 WNHNN, CDR2 SYGVQD (reference sequence). With 5 bases removed from V and 0 bases from J, the gap between germline ends came to 5 bases. Here the CDR3 DNA reads TGCGCCAGCAGTAAAGCCTCTGGAAACACCATATATTTT. It encodes CASSKASGNTIYF.

This chain connects TRBV27 to TRBJ2-7; D could derive from TRBD1 or TRBD2 (5 bases each). Germline CDR1 and CDR2: MNHEY and SMNVEV (reference sequence). V was shortened by 6 bases and J by 0 bases, with 12 bases between the two germline ends. The CDR3 has 14 residues. This CDR3 is CASRGTDISYEQYF. CDR3 DNA: TGTGCCAGCAGGGGGACGGATATCTCCTACGAGCAGTACTTC.

This chain uses TRBV5-1 with TRBJ2-7; D not certain. The CDR3 runs 14 residues. Germline V lookup: CDR1 SGHRS, CDR2 YFSETQ. Between the trimmed V and J ends, which lost 6 bases and 2 bases, there was a span of 15 bases. CDR3 protein: CASTLDGRAYEQYF. DNA of the CDR3: TGCGCCAGCACCCTTGACGGTAGGGCCTACGAGCAGTACTTC.

This chain uses TRBV5-1 with TRBJ1-2; no firm D call. In germline, CDR1 is SGHRS, CDR2 YFSETQ. The CDR3 covers 15 residues. V was shortened by 0 bases and J by 0 bases, with 9 bases between the two germline ends. The CDR3 loop reads CASSLVPDSNYGYTF. The DNA of the CDR3 is TGCGCCAGCAGCTTGGTTCCAGACTCTAACTATGGCTACACCTTC. Filled out from reference TRBV5-1 and TRBJ1-2, the complete variable domain reads KAGVTQTPRYLIKTRGQQVTLSCSPISGHRSVSWYQQTPGQGLQFLFEYFSETQRNKGNFPGRFSGRQFSNSRSEMNVSTLELGDSALYLCASSLVPDSNYGYTFGSGTRLTVV.

This chain uses TRBV9 with TRBJ2-6; no definite D call. This CDR3 has 12 amino acids. Deletions cut 0 bases from V and 8 bases from J, with 3 bases between. Germline CDR1 reads SGDLS; CDR2 reads YYNGEE. CDR3 protein: CASSVGSNVLTF. For the CDR3, the DNA is TGTGCCAGCAGCGTAGGGTCCAACGTCCTGACTTTC. Complete variable domain (other parts from reference TRBV9 and TRBJ2-6): DSGVTQTPKHLITATGQRVTLRCSPRSGDLSVYWYQQSLDQGLQFLIQYYNGEERAKGNILERFSAQQFPDLHSELNLSSLELGDSALYFCASSVGSNVLTFGAGSRLTVL.

Here the CDR3 DNA reads TGTGCCAGCAGTGTCCGGACGGGGGGGGTCTACGAGCAGTACTTC. Translated: CASSVRTGGVYEQYF. This chain links TRBV2 with TRBJ2-7, with 8 nucleotides matching TRBD2. V dropped 4 bases and J dropped 3; count of bases not matched to a gene: 8. Germline CDR1 reads SNHLY; CDR2 reads FYNNEI. The CDR3 has 15 amino acids. Looking up the rest from reference TRBV2 and TRBJ2-7 gives the full variable domain: EPEVTQTPSHQVTQMGQEVILRCVPISNHLYFYWYRQILGQKVEFLVSFYNNEISEKSEIFDDQFSVERPDGSNFTLKIRSTKLEDSAMYFCASSVRTGGVYEQYFGPGTRLTVT.

The count of this clone is one. This specimen includes other DNA sequences encoding the same CDR3. V gene TRBV18 combines with J gene TRBJ2-3; 11 nucleotides align to TRBD2. The CDR3 consists of 16 residues. The germline V gene encodes CDR1 KGHSH and CDR2 LQKENI. V lost 6 bases and J lost 0; bases outside the gene matches: 5. CDR3 coding DNA: TGTGCCAGCTCCCAGACTAGCGGGGCTAGCACAGATACGCAGTATTTT. It encodes CASSQTSGASTDTQYF.

About this clone: At the DNA level, this CDR3 is encoded by other sequences in the same sample as well. The rearrangement links TRBV5-1 to TRBJ2-7, with D unresolved. V shed 3 bases and J shed 3 bases, with 10 bases lying between them. Germline V gene data show CDR1 as SGHRS and CDR2 as YFSETQ. The CDR3 runs to 13 residues. Here the CDR3 reads CASSSGPSYEQYF. CDR3 bases: TGCGCCAGCAGCTCCGGACCAAGCTACGAGCAGTACTTC.

The chain combines TRBV19 with TRBJ1-6, with 9 bases identical to TRBD1. V shed 8 bases, J shed 9 bases, and the junction held 8 bases outside the gene matches. Per germline, CDR1 LNHDA and CDR2 SQIVND (reference sequence). CDR3 length: 14 residues. The CDR3 reads CASGTGTGRSPLHF. The CDR3 DNA sequence: TGTGCCAGTGGAACCGGGACAGGGCGTTCACCCCTCCACTTT.

The CDR3 region is CASRELDATGELFF. The CDR3 bases are TGTGCCAGCAGAGAACTTGACGCCACCGGGGAGCTGTTTTTT. This chain connects TRBV2 to TRBJ2-2; D not certain. The CDR3 has 14 amino acids. With 6 bases removed from V and 4 bases from J, the gap between germline ends came to 12 bases. Germline CDR1 and CDR2: SNHLY and FYNNEI.

The chain is built from TRBV5-6 and TRBJ1-1; TRBD1 might be the D (5 bases). The CDR3 is 13 amino acids. The germline CDR1 and CDR2 sequences are SGHDT and YYEEEE. V was cut by 4 bases and J by 6 bases, with 13 bases left in between. This CDR3 reads CASSRDFGAEAFF. The DNA for the CDR3 is TGTGCCAGCAGCCGGGACTTTGGGGCTGAAGCTTTCTTT. The whole variable domain, filled in from reference TRBV5-6 and TRBJ1-1, reads DAGVTQSPTHLIKTRGQQVTLRCSPKSGHDTVSWYQQALGQGPQFIFQYYEEEERQRGNFPDRFSGHQFPNYSSELNVNALLLGDSALYLCASSRDFGAEAFFGQGTRLTVV.

The J gene is TRBJ1-3, the V gene TRBV27; D call uncertain. CDR1 and CDR2 (germline): MNHEY, SMNVEV (reference sequence). The V end was cut by 5 bases, the J end by 3 bases, with 8 bases between. The CDR3 runs 13 residues. CDR3 sequence reads: CASSDSYGNTIYF. The CDR3 bases are TGTGCCAGCAGTGATAGCTATGGAAACACCATATATTTT.

The rearrangement joins TRBV2 to TRBJ1-1, with TRBD1 matching over 7 bases. J was trimmed by 0 bases and V by 7 bases; bases with no gene match: 11. This CDR3 is 16 amino acids long. Germline V gene data show CDR1 as SNHLY and CDR2 as FYNNEI. This chain's CDR3 is CASNNRRGQLNTEAFF. The CDR3, as DNA: TGTGCCAGCAACAATAGGCGGGGACAGCTGAACACTGAAGCTTTCTTT.

This clone showed up just once. This chain uses TRBV11-2 with TRBJ2-2; 9 nucleotides agree with TRBD1. The CDR3 totals 16 residues. CDR1 is SGHAT, CDR2 FQNNGV, per germline. J gave up 0 bases and V 6 bases, and 5 bases lay outside the gene matches. CDR3 in DNA: TGTGCCAGCAGTGCAGGGACAGGGCCGAACACCGGGGAGCTGTTTTTT. This codes for CASSAGTGPNTGELFF.

This chain connects TRBV6-5 to TRBJ2-7; 10 bases align to TRBD1. In germline, CDR1 is MNHEY, CDR2 SVGAGI. The CDR3 runs 13 residues. V lost 5 bases, J lost 5 bases, and 3 bases stayed unmatched. CDR3 sequence (DNA): TGTGCCAGCAGTGGGGACAGGGGTAACGAGCAGTACTTC. It codes for CASSGDRGNEQYF.